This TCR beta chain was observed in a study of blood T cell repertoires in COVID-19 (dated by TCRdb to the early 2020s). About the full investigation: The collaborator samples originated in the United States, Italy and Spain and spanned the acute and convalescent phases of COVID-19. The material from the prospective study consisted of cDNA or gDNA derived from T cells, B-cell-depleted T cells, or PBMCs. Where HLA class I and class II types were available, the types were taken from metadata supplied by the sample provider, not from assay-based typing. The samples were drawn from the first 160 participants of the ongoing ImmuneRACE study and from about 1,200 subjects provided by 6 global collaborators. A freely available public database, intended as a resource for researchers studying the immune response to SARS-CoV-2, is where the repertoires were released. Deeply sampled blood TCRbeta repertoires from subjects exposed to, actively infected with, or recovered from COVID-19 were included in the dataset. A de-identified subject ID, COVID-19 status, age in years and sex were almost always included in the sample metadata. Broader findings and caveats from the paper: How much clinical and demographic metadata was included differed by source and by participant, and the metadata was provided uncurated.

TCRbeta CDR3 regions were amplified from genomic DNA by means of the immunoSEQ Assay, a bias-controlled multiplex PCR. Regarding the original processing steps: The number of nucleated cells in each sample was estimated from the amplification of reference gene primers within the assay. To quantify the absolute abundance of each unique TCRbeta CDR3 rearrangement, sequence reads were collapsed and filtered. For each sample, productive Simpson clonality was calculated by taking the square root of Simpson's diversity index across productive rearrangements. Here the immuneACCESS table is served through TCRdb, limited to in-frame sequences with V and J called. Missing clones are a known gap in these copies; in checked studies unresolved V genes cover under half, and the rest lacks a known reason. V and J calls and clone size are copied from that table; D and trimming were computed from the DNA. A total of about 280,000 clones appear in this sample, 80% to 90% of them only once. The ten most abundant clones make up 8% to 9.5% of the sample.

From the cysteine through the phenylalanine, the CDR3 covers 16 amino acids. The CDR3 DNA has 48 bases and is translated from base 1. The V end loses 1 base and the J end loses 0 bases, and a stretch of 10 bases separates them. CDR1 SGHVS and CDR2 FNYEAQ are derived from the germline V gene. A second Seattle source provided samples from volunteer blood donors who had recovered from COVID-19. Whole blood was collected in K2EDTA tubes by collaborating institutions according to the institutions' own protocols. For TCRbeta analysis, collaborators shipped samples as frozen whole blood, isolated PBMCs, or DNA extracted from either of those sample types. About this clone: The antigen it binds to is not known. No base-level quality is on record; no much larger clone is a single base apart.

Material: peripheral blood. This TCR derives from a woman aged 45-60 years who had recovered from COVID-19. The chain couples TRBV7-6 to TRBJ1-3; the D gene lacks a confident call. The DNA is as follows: TGTGCCAGCAGCTTAGGATCGGGGAGCTCTGGAAACACCATATATTTT. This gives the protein CASSLGSGSSGNTIYF.